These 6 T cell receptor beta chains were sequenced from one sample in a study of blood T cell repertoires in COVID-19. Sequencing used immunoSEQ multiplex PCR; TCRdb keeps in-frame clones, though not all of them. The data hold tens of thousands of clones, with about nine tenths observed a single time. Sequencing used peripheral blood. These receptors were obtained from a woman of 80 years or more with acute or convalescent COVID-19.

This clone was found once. The CDR3 DNA reads as TGTGCCAGCAGCTTGGATCAGGGTGGGGAGACCCAGTACTTC. Translation gives CASSLDQGGETQYF. V usage is TRBV5-5 and J usage is TRBJ2-5, with a weak D call TRBD1 (5 bases). Trimming left V 0 bases short and J 5 bases short, with 11 bases between. Germline V lookup: CDR1 SGHKS, CDR2 YYEKEE (reference sequence). CDR3 length: 14 residues.

As DNA, the CDR3 is TGTGCCAGCAGTCCGGGACAGGGTTTGGGCACTGAAGCTTTCTTT. This encodes CASSPGQGLGTEAFF. This chain uses TRBV6-5 with TRBJ1-1, with 9 bases aligning to TRBD1. V was pared by 5 bases and J by 4 bases, with 8 bases of the junction left unmatched. CDR1 and CDR2 from the germline V gene are MNHEY and SVGAGI. CDR3 length equals 15 residues.

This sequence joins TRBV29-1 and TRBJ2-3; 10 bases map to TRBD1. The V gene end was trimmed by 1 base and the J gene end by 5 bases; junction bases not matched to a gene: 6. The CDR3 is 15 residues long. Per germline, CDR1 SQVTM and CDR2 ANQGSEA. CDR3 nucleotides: TGCAGCGTTGAAGGGACAGGGGGGCAAGTAGATACGCAGTATTTT. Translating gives CSVEGTGGQVDTQYF.

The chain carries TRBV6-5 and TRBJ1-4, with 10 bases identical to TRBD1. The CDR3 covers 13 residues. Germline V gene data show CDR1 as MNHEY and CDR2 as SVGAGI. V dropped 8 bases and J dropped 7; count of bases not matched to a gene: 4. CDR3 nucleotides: TGTGCCAGCGCCTGGACAGGGGGTGAAAAACTGTTTTTT. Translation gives CASAWTGGEKLFF.

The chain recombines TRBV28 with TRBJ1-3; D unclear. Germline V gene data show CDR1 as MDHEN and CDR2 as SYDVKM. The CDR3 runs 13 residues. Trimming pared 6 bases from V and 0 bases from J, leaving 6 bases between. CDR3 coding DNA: TGTGCCAGCAGGCGTCCCTCTGGAAACACCATATATTTT. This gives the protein CASRRPSGNTIYF.

CDR3 loop: CASSQASSYNEQFF. Written as DNA, the CDR3 is TGTGCCAGCAGCCAAGCCAGCTCCTACAATGAGCAGTTCTTC. The J gene is TRBJ2-1, the V gene TRBV3-1 (or the pseudogene TRBV3-2), with D unresolved. CDR3 size: 14 residues. V was trimmed by 1 base and J by 0 bases, leaving 4 bases between them. Germline CDR1 is LGHDT and CDR2 is YNNKEL (reference sequence).